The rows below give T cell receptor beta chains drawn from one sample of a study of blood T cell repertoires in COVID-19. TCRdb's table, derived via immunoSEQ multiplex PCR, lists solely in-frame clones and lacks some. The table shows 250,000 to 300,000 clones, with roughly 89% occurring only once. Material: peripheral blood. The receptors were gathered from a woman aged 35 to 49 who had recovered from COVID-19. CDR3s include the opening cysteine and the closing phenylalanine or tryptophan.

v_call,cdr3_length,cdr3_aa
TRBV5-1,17,CASSLSPQGADTGELFF
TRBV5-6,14,CASSRLAIFYEQFF
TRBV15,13,CARRGQMNTEAFF
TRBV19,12,CASGQPNSPLHF
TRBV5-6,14,CASSRQGLQETQYF
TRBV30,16,CAWSVVGAGVPSPLHF
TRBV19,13,CASSITGNEKLFF
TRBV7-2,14,CASSLSLGDTEAFF
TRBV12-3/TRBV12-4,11,CASTQGATQYF
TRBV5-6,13,CASSPRWRTEAFF
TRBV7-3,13,CASSVQGGAFLHF
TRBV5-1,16,CASSSRGAQGTDTQYF
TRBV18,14,CASSPPSSNTEAFF
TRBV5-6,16,CASSWYGGTGEETQYF
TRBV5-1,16,CASSLGGGATNSPLHF
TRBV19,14,CASIAGEPGTEAFF
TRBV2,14,CASRKDSTNGELFF
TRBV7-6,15,CASSLGAQGNEKLFF
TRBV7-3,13,CASSQSGSDRQYF
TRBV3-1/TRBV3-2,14,CASSPWSGSTEAFF
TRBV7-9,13,CASSYQTEGTQYF
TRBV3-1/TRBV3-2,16,CASSQGDSGRGGGYTF
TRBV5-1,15,CASSSQQGVNSPLHF
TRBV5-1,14,CASSFGTGGNTIYF
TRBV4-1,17,CASSQDPDSANTGELFF
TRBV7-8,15,CASSPRASGTGELFF
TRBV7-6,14,CASSGGREGEKLFF
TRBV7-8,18,CASSWATGTEAPNYGYTF
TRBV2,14,CASRTGGDTGELFF
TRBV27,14,CASSLGGSGNTIYF
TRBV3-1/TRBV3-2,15,CASSQIAENTGELFF
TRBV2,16,CASSLGHTTTNEKLFF
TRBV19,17,CASSINSGLVSSDTQYF
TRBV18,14,CASSTTSGSYEQYF
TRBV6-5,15,CASRPAGGPGNEQFF
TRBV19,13,CASSITLSTEAFF
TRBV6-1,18,CASSEIPWLAGEQETQYF
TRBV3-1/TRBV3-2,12,CASSLYAGELFF
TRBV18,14,CASSPQDTGGTIYF
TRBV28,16,CASSAIDRERNYGYTF
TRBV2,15,CASSLGTGSNQPQHF
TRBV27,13,CASSWTERYEQYF
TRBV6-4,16,CASSDHLDRGPDTQYF
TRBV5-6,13,CASSLYSNQPQHF
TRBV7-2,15,CASSLLGGTNQPQHF
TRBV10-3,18,CAIRRTTKGRQDTGELFF
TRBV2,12,CASRLQGAEAFF
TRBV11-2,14,CASSLAGSEAEQFF
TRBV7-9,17,CASSLGLLAGDSYEQYF
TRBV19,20,CASSRIQGSPSKPSGNTIYF
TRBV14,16,CASSQAGRANTGELFF
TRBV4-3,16,CASSLSEGTGVHGYTF
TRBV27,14,CASSITGGNQPQHF
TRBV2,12,CASSDFSYEQYF
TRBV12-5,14,CASGLVVGAGELFF